The 20 T cell receptor beta chains below were found in one sample sequenced in a study of cytomegalovirus exposure and HLA in healthy donors (dated by TCRdb to about 2017). The library was built by means of the immunoSEQ multiplex PCR assay. In TCRdb, the immuneACCESS table is reduced to in-frame sequences with V and J assigned. These tables do not hold every clone; where another copy was compared, an unresolved V gene accounts for under half, and the others remain unexplained. This sample lists under 200,000 clones; under 90% were detected once. The ten largest make up 9% to 12% of the sample. Material: PBMCs. These receptors were taken from a woman aged 18-29 years in good health and CMV-seropositive.

This chain uses TRBV6-1 with TRBJ2-1; 10 bases map to TRBD2. V lost 2 bases, J lost 4 bases, and 2 bases stayed unmatched. In germline, CDR1 is MNHNS, CDR2 SASEGT. The CDR3 extends over 15 amino acids. The CDR3 bases are TGTGCCAGCAGTGAACTAGCGGGAGTTTACAATGAGCAGTTCTTC. Its translation is CASSELAGVYNEQFF.

This chain joins TRBV4-1 and TRBJ2-1; 9 bases agree with TRBD2. The germline V gene has CDR1 MGHRA and CDR2 YSYEKL. Trimming removed 0 bases from V and 3 bases from J; junction bases left unmatched: 3. This CDR3 comprises 16 residues. As DNA, the CDR3 is TGCGCCAGCAGCCAAGACTTAGCGGGGGACTACAATGAGCAGTTCTTC. Translated: CASSQDLAGDYNEQFF.

The rearrangement links TRBV7-8 to TRBJ2-2, with 9 bases that match TRBD2. The V gene end was trimmed by 6 bases and the J gene end by 6 bases; junction bases not matched to a gene: 11. The germline V gene has CDR1 SGHVS and CDR2 FQNEAQ. CDR3 length: 16 amino acids. CDR3 bases: TGTGCCAGCAGTATTCTTAGCGGGAGAGGGTCCGGGGAGCTGTTTTTT. Translating gives CASSILSGRGSGELFF.

V usage is TRBV27 and J usage is TRBJ1-2; 7 bases line up with TRBD1. The CDR3 consists of 14 residues. The V gene end was trimmed by 4 bases and the J gene end by 5 bases; junction bases not matched to a gene: 7. Germline CDR1 MNHEY, CDR2 SMNVEV (reference sequence). The CDR3 region is CASSSTGTVYGYTF. DNA of the CDR3: TGTGCCAGCAGTTCGACCGGGACAGTTTATGGCTACACCTTC.

This clone occurred once. The CDR3 region is CASSSGTRFPGTDTQYF. The CDR3 bases are TGTGCCAGCAGTTCCGGGACTAGATTTCCCGGCACAGATACGCAGTATTTT. The chain is built from TRBV27 and TRBJ2-3; 8 bases are a match to TRBD2. CDR1 is MNHEY and CDR2 is SMNVEV in the germline V gene (reference sequence). The junction had 10 bases not matched to a gene; V was cut back by 4 bases and J by 1 base. CDR3 length equals 17 residues.

This rearrangement joins TRBV10-3 to TRBJ2-7, with 10 bases aligning to TRBD1. Germline CDR1 reads ENHRY; CDR2 reads SYGVKD. The CDR3 is 13 residues long. The V segment lost 6 bases and the J segment 5 bases; nucleotides outside the gene matches: 4. CDR3 DNA sequence: TGTGCCATCAGCGGACAGGGGGTCAACGAGCAGTACTTC. Protein: CAISGQGVNEQYF.

The chain recombines TRBV4-1 with TRBJ1-1; 8 positions agree with TRBD1. CDR1 and CDR2 (germline): MGHRA, YSYEKL. With V trimmed by 4 bases and J by 0 bases, 13 bases remained unmatched. This CDR3 is 18 amino acids long. The CDR3 DNA reads TGCGCCAGCAGCCGCGAGGGACAGGCGATCTACTTGAACACTGAAGCTTTCTTT. It translates to CASSREGQAIYLNTEAFF.

The CDR3 is CASSLSRDSGETQYF. CDR3 sequence (DNA): TGTGCCAGCAGCTTATCCCGGGACAGTGGAGAGACCCAGTACTTC. This chain uses TRBV7-2 with TRBJ2-5, with 7 bases that match TRBD1. CDR1 and CDR2 (germline): SGHTA, FQGNSA. The CDR3 spans 15 residues. J was trimmed by 4 bases and V by 2 bases; bases with no gene match: 7.

This sequence joins TRBV4-2 and TRBJ1-5; 9 bases are shared with TRBD1. Germline V gene sequence: CDR1 LGHNA, CDR2 YNFKEQ. Trimming cost V 4 bases and J 2 bases; bases outside gene matches: 6. The CDR3 loop spans 16 amino acids. The CDR3 sequence: CASSRTGGEGNQPQHF. For the CDR3, the DNA is TGTGCCAGCAGCCGAACAGGGGGCGAGGGCAATCAGCCCCAGCATTTT.

The gene calls are TRBV9 and TRBJ2-2; TRBD2 matches at 14 bases. CDR1 and CDR2 (germline): SGDLS, YYNGEE. The CDR3 extends over 16 amino acids. Trimming cost V 3 bases and J 4 bases; bases outside gene matches: 2. The CDR3 DNA reads TGTGCCAGCAGCGGACTAGCGGGAGGGGGCACCGGGGAGCTGTTTTTT. It encodes CASSGLAGGGTGELFF.

V and J are TRBV5-1 and TRBJ2-5; 7 bases agree with TRBD1. V shed 2 bases and J 1 base; nucleotides not matched to a gene: 2. The germline V gene has CDR1 SGHRS and CDR2 YFSETQ. The CDR3 runs 14 residues. In DNA, the CDR3 is TGCGCCAGCAGCTTCCGGGACAGCCAAGAGACCCAGTACTTC. It codes for CASSFRDSQETQYF.

The chain joins TRBV4-3 to TRBJ1-2; TRBD1 might be the D (6 bases). This CDR3 has 17 residues. The V end lost 0 bases, the J end lost 4 bases, and 18 bases lay between the germline ends. Germline-derived CDR1 and CDR2 are LGHNA and YSLEER. The CDR3 sequence is CASSQDRTRGGSYGYTF. In DNA, the CDR3 is TGCGCCAGCAGCCAAGATCGCACCAGGGGTGGGAGCTATGGCTACACCTTC.

The chain combines TRBV5-1 with TRBJ2-5; the D gene is possibly TRBD1 (6 bases). Trimming removed 3 bases at V and 4 bases at J, with 22 bases between. Germline V CDR1 and CDR2: SGHRS, YFSETQ. This CDR3 is 17 amino acids long. The CDR3 DNA follows: TGCGCCAGCAGCTCGGCACGGTTGGGGGCGCTGGGAGAGACCCAGTACTTC. Protein product: CASSSARLGALGETQYF.

The V gene is TRBV7-2, the J gene TRBJ2-1, with 10 bases matching TRBD2. With V trimmed by 5 bases and J by 8 bases, 12 bases remained unmatched. Per germline, CDR1 SGHTA and CDR2 FQGNSA. This CDR3 comprises 16 residues. The CDR3 DNA reads TGTGCCAGCAGCCGACGGACCGGGACTAGCGTCTATGAGCAGTTCTTC. This translates into CASSRRTGTSVYEQFF.

CDR3 amino acids: CASSQDRYEQYF. As DNA, the CDR3 is TGTGCCAGCAGCCAAGATCGGTACGAGCAGTACTTC. The V call is TRBV14, the J call TRBJ2-7; D not certain. From germline, CDR1 is SGHDN and CDR2 FVKESK. V lost 0 bases to trimming and J lost 4 bases, with 4 bases between them. This CDR3 comprises 12 residues.

The J gene is TRBJ2-7, the V gene TRBV19; tentatively, D is TRBD2 (6 bases). The V end was cut by 3 bases, the J end by 0 bases, with 12 bases between. The CDR3 has 15 amino acids. Germline CDR1 LNHDA, CDR2 SQIVND (reference sequence). DNA of the CDR3: TGTGCCAGTAGTATGTTAGGGACTTCCTCCTACGAGCAGTACTTC. It encodes CASSMLGTSSYEQYF.

This clone appeared once. The chain is built from TRBV11-3 and TRBJ1-2, with D hard to call. CDR1 is SGHNT, CDR2 YENEEA, per germline. The CDR3 has 17 residues. Trimming left V 3 bases short and J 0 bases short, with 17 bases between. Here the CDR3 reads CASSFRGIPGANYGYTF. The CDR3 nucleotides read TGTGCCAGCAGCTTCCGTGGGATCCCGGGAGCTAACTATGGCTACACCTTC.

V and J are TRBV13 and TRBJ2-5; 8 bases map to TRBD2. V shed 3 bases and J 5 bases; nucleotides not matched to a gene: 8. From germline, CDR1 is PRHDT and CDR2 FYEKMQ (reference sequence). The CDR3 is 15 residues long. Written as DNA, the CDR3 is TGTGCCAGCAGCTTGATTAGCGGGATCCGCGAGACCCAGTACTTC. Translating gives CASSLISGIRETQYF.

The chain combines TRBV18 with TRBJ2-1, with TRBD1 identical over 12 bases. The V segment lost 6 bases and the J segment 8 bases; nucleotides outside the gene matches: 8. CDR1 and CDR2 from the germline V gene are KGHSH and LQKENI. The CDR3 covers 15 residues. CDR3 sequence (DNA): TGTGCCAGCTCTCCCGGGACAGGGGGCTCTGATGAGCAGTTCTTC. Protein: CASSPGTGGSDEQFF.

The genes are TRBV18 and TRBJ2-5; 10 nucleotides match TRBD2. Losses at the gene ends were 3 bases for V and 5 bases for J; bases not matched to a gene: 3. Per the germline V gene, CDR1 is KGHSH and CDR2 is LQKENI. CDR3 length: 14 amino acids. This chain's CDR3 is CASSPTSGVETQYF. The CDR3 coding sequence is TGTGCCAGCTCACCCACTAGCGGGGTGGAGACCCAGTACTTC.